One sample yielded the 21 T cell receptor beta chains listed below, sequenced in a study of OX40 agonist ivuxolimab in advanced cancers. The table came from immunoSEQ multiplex PCR; TCRdb's copy has only in-frame clones and leaves some out. Found here are approximately 55,000 clones, roughly 87% of them singletons; the top ten hold approximately 16%. Sequencing was performed on CD4+ or CD8+ T cells sorted from blood, taken in a trial of the OX40 agonist ivuxolimab. Receptor source: an adult with an advanced solid tumor such as melanoma, head and neck, liver or kidney cancer.

V is TRBV5-1 and J is TRBJ1-4; D is possibly TRBD1 (5 bases). V lost 4 bases, J lost 2 bases, and 9 bases lay in between. Germline CDR1 reads SGHRS; CDR2 reads YFSETQ. The CDR3 spans 14 residues. DNA for the CDR3: TGCGCCAGCAGCCACGACAGTACTAATGAAAAACTGTTTTTT. It is translated as CASSHDSTNEKLFF.

The rearrangement joins TRBV7-9 to TRBJ2-1, with a weak D call TRBD1 (5 bases). This CDR3 is built from 13 residues. Germline V lookup: CDR1 SEHNR, CDR2 FQNEAQ (reference sequence). V was cut by 1 base and J by 7 bases, with 8 bases left in between. In nucleotides, the CDR3 is TGTGCCAGCAGCTTAGGATCAGGGAATGAGCAGTTCTTC. Translation gives CASSLGSGNEQFF.

Here the CDR3 reads CASSPGGTTNTGELFF. Written as DNA, the CDR3 is TGTGCCAGCAGCCCAGGGGGGACAACGAACACCGGGGAGCTGTTTTTT. The chain uses TRBV11-3 and TRBJ2-2, with D possibly being TRBD1 (7 bases). CDR3 length: 16 residues. Trimming took 5 bases from V and 0 from J, leaving 13 bases between them. From germline, CDR1 is SGHNT and CDR2 YENEEA.

A single count supports this clone. The chain employs TRBV18 and TRBJ2-2; D might be TRBD2 (5 bases). Per the germline V gene, CDR1 is KGHSH and CDR2 is LQKENI. Trimming removed 6 bases at V and 3 bases at J, with 11 bases between. The CDR3 is 14 amino acids. The CDR3 region has the DNA TGTGCCAGCTCCGCTAGCATTGACACCGGGGAGCTGTTTTTT. This codes for CASSASIDTGELFF. Variable domain in full (rest from reference TRBV18 and TRBJ2-2): NAGVMQNPRHLVRRRGQEARLRCSPMKGHSHVYWYRQLPEEGLKFMVYLQKENIIDESGMPKERFSAEFPKEGPSILRIQQVVRGDSAAYFCASSASIDTGELFFGEGSRLTVL.

V is TRBV19 and J is TRBJ2-3; TRBD1 matches at 8 bases. The CDR3 length is 15 residues. Germline CDR1 is LNHDA and CDR2 is SQIVND (reference sequence). Trimming took 6 bases from V and 1 from J; bases not matched to a gene: 6. CDR3 in amino acids: CASRNRGFGTDTQYF. CDR3 coding DNA: TGTGCCAGTAGGAACAGGGGGTTCGGCACAGATACGCAGTATTTT.

This rearrangement joins TRBV4-1 to TRBJ2-5, with 15 bases fitting TRBD2. CDR1 and CDR2 from the germline V gene are MGHRA and YSYEKL. The V segment lost 2 bases and the J segment 5 bases; nucleotides outside the gene matches: 3. The CDR3 has 16 residues. The chain's CDR3 is CASSQSGLAGGETQYF. The CDR3 DNA is TGCGCCAGCAGCCAATCCGGACTAGCGGGAGGGGAGACCCAGTACTTC.

With respect to this clone: The same CDR3 can be traced to other DNA sequences in this sample. This chain joins TRBV6-5 and TRBJ1-1; 8 bases map to TRBD1. Trimming removed 4 bases from V and 1 base from J; junction bases left unmatched: 8. Germline CDR1 is MNHEY and CDR2 is SVGAGI. The length of the CDR3 is 16 residues. The CDR3 is CASSSPGQATNTEAFF. CDR3 nucleotide sequence: TGTGCCAGCAGTTCTCCGGGACAGGCGACGAACACTGAAGCTTTCTTT.

The chain couples TRBV6-5 to TRBJ2-5, with unresolved D. V was pared by 7 bases and J by 5 bases, with 5 bases between. The germline V gene has CDR1 MNHEY and CDR2 SVGAGI. CDR3 size: 10 residues. CDR3 sequence: CASTGETQYF. Written as DNA, the CDR3 is TGTGCCAGCACCGGGGAGACCCAGTACTTC.

The chain is built from TRBV18 and TRBJ1-1, with 8 positions matching TRBD1. The length of the CDR3 is 18 residues. Trimming cost V 6 bases and J 0 bases; bases outside gene matches: 15. Per the germline V gene, CDR1 is KGHSH and CDR2 is LQKENI. CDR3 sequence: CASSPLRTGWSMNTEAFF. The CDR3 DNA is TGTGCCAGCTCGCCGTTGAGGACAGGGTGGTCCATGAACACTGAAGCTTTCTTT.

V is TRBV19 and J is TRBJ2-1; 11 bases match TRBD2. Trimming cost V 3 bases and J 0 bases; bases outside gene matches: 10. CDR3 size: 19 residues. CDR1 is LNHDA and CDR2 is SQIVND in the germline V gene (reference sequence). CDR3 DNA: TGTGCCAGTAGTATCGAGGCTAGCGGGAGGTCGAGCTCCTACAATGAGCAGTTCTTC. Its translation: CASSIEASGRSSSYNEQFF.

The V gene is TRBV19, the J gene TRBJ1-5; D not certain. The CDR3 has 15 amino acids. V lost 8 bases, J lost 3 bases, and 17 bases lay in between. Per the germline V gene, CDR1 is LNHDA and CDR2 is SQIVND (reference sequence). CDR3 sequence reads: CASRSPGRTNQPQHF. The CDR3 region has the DNA TGTGCCAGTCGCTCCCCCGGGCGGACCAATCAGCCCCAGCATTTT. The full variable domain, completed using reference TRBV19 and TRBJ1-5, is DGGITQSPKYLFRKEGQNVTLSCEQNLNHDAMYWYRQDPGQGLRLIYYSQIVNDFQKGDIAEGYSVSREKKESFPLTVTSAQKNPTAFYLCASRSPGRTNQPQHFGDGTRLSIL.

This clone came up once. V and J are TRBV18 and TRBJ2-1; 8 bases are a match to TRBD2. The V segment lost 4 bases and the J segment 1 base; nucleotides outside the gene matches: 9. CDR3 length equals 17 residues. Germline loops: CDR1 KGHSH, CDR2 LQKENI. The CDR3 region is CASSRAGVGSSYNEQFF. CDR3 DNA: TGTGCCAGCTCACGAGCGGGAGTGGGGTCTTCCTACAATGAGCAGTTCTTC.

The chain carries TRBV19 and TRBJ2-7; 7 bases are a match to TRBD2. Trimming took 1 base from V and 1 from J; bases not matched to a gene: 4. In germline, CDR1 is LNHDA, CDR2 SQIVND (reference sequence). CDR3 size: 15 residues. This CDR3 is CASSIGGGGSYEQYF. The CDR3 nucleotides read TGTGCCAGTAGTATAGGCGGCGGGGGATCCTACGAGCAGTACTTC.

The rearrangement joins TRBV6-1 to TRBJ1-2; the match to TRBD1 covers 10 bases. This CDR3 contains 16 residues. The J segment lost 4 bases and the V segment lost 3 bases, leaving 8 bases of the junction unmatched. CDR1 is MNHNS and CDR2 is SASEGT in the germline V gene. The CDR3 bases are TGTGCCAGCAGTGACCCCGGGACAGGGGCTAGCTATGGCTACACCTTC. This sequence encodes CASSDPGTGASYGYTF.

The V gene is TRBV5-8, the J gene TRBJ1-6, with D possibly TRBD1 on 5 matching bases. Deletions cut 0 bases from V and 10 bases from J, with 11 bases between. Germline values: CDR1 SGHTS, CDR2 YDEGEE. The CDR3 consists of 14 residues. The CDR3 DNA reads TGTGCCAGCAGCTTGGTTGGGGGGAGCTCACCCCTCCACTTT. This encodes CASSLVGGSSPLHF.

V gene TRBV6-6 combines with J gene TRBJ2-5; the D is unclear. The germline CDR1 and CDR2 sequences are MNHNY and SVGAGI (reference sequence). There are 15 residues in the CDR3. V was pared by 4 bases and J by 3 bases, with 15 bases between. The CDR3 reads CASSFDPKNEETQYF. The CDR3 bases are TGTGCCAGCAGTTTTGACCCCAAAAACGAAGAGACCCAGTACTTC.

This clone was observed a handful of times. V is TRBV7-9 and J is TRBJ2-6; TRBD2 matches 8 bases. The ends lost 4 bases at V and 0 bases at J; junction bases unmatched: 11. This CDR3 spans 19 amino acids. CDR1 and CDR2 from the germline V gene are SEHNR and FQNEAQ (reference sequence). The CDR3 loop reads CASSSPSSGLNSGANVLTF. The CDR3 DNA reads as TGTGCCAGCAGCTCTCCGTCTAGCGGGCTTAACTCTGGGGCCAACGTCCTGACTTTC.

The rearrangement links TRBV6-5 to TRBJ2-2; no firm D call. Germline V gene lookup returns CDR1 MNHEY and CDR2 SVGAGI. Trimming took 0 bases from V and 2 from J, leaving 4 bases between them. The CDR3 length is 14 residues. The CDR3: CASSYSSNTGELFF. CDR3 nucleotide sequence: TGTGCCAGCAGTTACTCGAGCAACACCGGGGAGCTGTTTTTT.

The J gene is TRBJ2-1, the V gene TRBV4-1; D remains unclear. The length of the CDR3 is 15 residues. Trimming removed 3 bases from V and 5 bases from J, with 14 bases in between. Germline-derived CDR1 and CDR2 are MGHRA and YSYEKL. The CDR3 DNA follows: TGCGCCAGCAGCCACCTAGGACGCCAGAACAATGAGCAGTTCTTC. Translation: CASSHLGRQNNEQFF.

The gene calls are TRBV7-2 and TRBJ2-2; 14 bases align to TRBD2. J lost 6 bases, V lost 1 base, and 10 bases had no gene match. Germline lookup yields CDR1 SGHTA and CDR2 FQGNSA. The CDR3 consists of 19 residues. This CDR3 is CASSLGLGTSGRRAGELFF. In DNA, the CDR3 is TGTGCCAGCAGCTTAGGGTTGGGGACTAGCGGGAGAAGGGCCGGGGAGCTGTTTTTT. Full variable domain (remainder filled in from reference TRBV7-2 and TRBJ2-2): GAGVSQSPSNKVTEKGKDVELRCDPISGHTALYWYRQSLGQGLEFLIYFQGNSAPDKSGLPSDRFSAERTGGSVSTLTIQRTQQEDSAVYLCASSLGLGTSGRRAGELFFGEGSRLTVL.

V is TRBV2 and J is TRBJ1-5; 9 bases are a match to TRBD1. This CDR3 has 13 amino acids. J was trimmed by 7 bases and V by 6 bases; bases with no gene match: 4. CDR1 and CDR2 from the germline V gene are SNHLY and FYNNEI. CDR3 loop: CASRDRGWQPQHF. CDR3 nucleotide sequence: TGTGCCAGCAGGGACAGGGGTTGGCAGCCCCAGCATTTT.